This TCR beta chain was retrieved from a study of identifying expanded T cells in peripheral blood. General study results and limits: Approximately two-week clone count variance significantly increased as total template count grew. About 1.3 clones differed between technical replicates, versus approximately 17 and 20 over time.

Germline V gives CDR1 SGHRS, CDR2 YFSETQ. V shed 4 bases and J shed 5 bases, with 10 bases lying between them. The CDR3 consists of 14 residues. Details on this clone: Its matching antigen is unknown.

Healthy donors had no documented immune events, such as infections, while sampled. Some clones are missing from TCRdb's copy, which holds only in-frame ones; the method was immunoSEQ multiplex PCR. Among about 90,000 clones, 88% were seen once, and the ten largest hold about 6%. The chain has TRBV5-1 and TRBJ1-6; perhaps TRBD1 as D (5 bases). The receptor's source is a person aged 18-70 years in good health. What was sequenced was blood. CDR3 region: CASSPGLNNSPLHF. Here the CDR3 DNA reads TGCGCCAGCAGCCCGGGACTGAATAATTCACCCCTCCACTTT.